This note documents a single T cell receptor beta chain sequence. The specificity of this receptor is unknown. Base qualities are not at hand, and no much larger clone is one base apart. Whole blood was collected in K2EDTA tubes by collaborating institutions according to the institutions' own protocols. For TCRbeta analysis, collaborator samples were shipped as frozen whole blood, as isolated PBMCs, or as DNA extracted from either sample type. The immunoSEQ Assay, a bias-controlled multiplex PCR, was used to amplify TCRbeta CDR3 regions from genomic DNA. From the authors' description of their analysis: The number of nucleated cells in each sample was estimated from the amplification of reference gene primers within the assay. Sequence reads were collapsed and filtered to measure the absolute abundance of every unique TCRbeta CDR3 rearrangement. For each sample, productive Simpson clonality was calculated as the square root of Simpson's diversity index across productive rearrangements. Drawn from immuneACCESS, this table holds only the in-frame rearrangements with V and J called that TCRdb kept. Clones are partly lost; checked studies trace under half to an unresolved V gene and leave the rest unexplained. V, J and clone size derive from that table, while D and trimming were established from the DNA sequence. The sample profile shows more than 95,000 clones; 75% to 90% of them were found once. Of the sample, roughly 14% falls within the top ten clones.

These data originate in a study of blood T cell repertoires in COVID-19 (dated by TCRdb to 2018 to 2021). Describing the broader study: The collaborator samples originated in the United States, Italy and Spain and spanned the acute and convalescent phases of COVID-19. The material from the prospective study consisted of cDNA or gDNA derived from T cells, B-cell-depleted T cells, or PBMCs. The dataset comprised deeply sampled blood TCRbeta repertoires from subjects exposed to, actively infected with, or recovered from COVID-19. A freely available public database, intended as a resource for researchers studying the immune response to SARS-CoV-2, is where the repertoires were released. The samples were drawn from two sources: the first 160 participants of the ongoing ImmuneRACE study, and over 1,000 subjects contributed by 6 global collaborators. The sample metadata nearly always contained a de-identified subject ID, COVID-19 status, age in years and sex. Where available, HLA class I and class II types were obtained from metadata supplied by the sample provider rather than from assay-based typing.

Beyond this particular receptor, the publication reports: Clinical and demographic metadata were provided uncurated, with the amount varying by source and participant.

The sequence came from a man in his fifties with acute or convalescent COVID-19. The sample comprised peripheral blood.

The nucleotide sequence is given as TGTGCCAGCAGTACCGGGTGGAGTTACAATGAGCAGTTCTTC. Protein translation: CASSTGWSYNEQFF. The rearranged segments are TRBV6-2 or TRBV6-3 and TRBJ2-1; no D segment can be confidently identified. Taken from cysteine to phenylalanine, the CDR3 has 14 residues. Left in the record is the CDR3 DNA by itself, 42 bases read in frame from the first base. The trim is 5 bases for V and 4 bases for J, with a gap of 12 bases between the germline ends. CDR1 and CDR2 are drawn from the germline V gene: MNHEY, SVGEGT.